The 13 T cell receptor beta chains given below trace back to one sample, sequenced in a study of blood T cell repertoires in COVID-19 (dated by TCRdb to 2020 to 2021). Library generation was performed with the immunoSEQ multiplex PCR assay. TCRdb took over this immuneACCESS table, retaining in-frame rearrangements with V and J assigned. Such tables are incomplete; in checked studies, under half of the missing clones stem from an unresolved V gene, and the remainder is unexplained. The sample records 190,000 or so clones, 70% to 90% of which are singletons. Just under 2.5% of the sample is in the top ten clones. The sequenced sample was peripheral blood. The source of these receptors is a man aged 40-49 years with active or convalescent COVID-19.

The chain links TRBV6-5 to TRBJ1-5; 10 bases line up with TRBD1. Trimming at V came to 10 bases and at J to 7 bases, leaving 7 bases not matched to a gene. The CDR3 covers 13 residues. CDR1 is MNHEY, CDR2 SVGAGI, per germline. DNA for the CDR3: TGTGCCACCCGCCGGACAGGGGGACAGCCCCAGCATTTT. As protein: CATRRTGGQPQHF.

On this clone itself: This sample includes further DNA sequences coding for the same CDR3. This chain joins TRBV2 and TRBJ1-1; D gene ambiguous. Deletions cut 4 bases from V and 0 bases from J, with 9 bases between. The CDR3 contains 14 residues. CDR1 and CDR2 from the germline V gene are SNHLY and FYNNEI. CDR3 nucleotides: TGTGCCAGCAGTGTTGGCCGAATGAACACTGAAGCTTTCTTT. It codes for CASSVGRMNTEAFF.

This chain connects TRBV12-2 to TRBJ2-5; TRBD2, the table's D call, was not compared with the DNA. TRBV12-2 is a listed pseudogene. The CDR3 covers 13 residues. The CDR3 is CASRSPGKGTQYF. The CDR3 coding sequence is TGTGCAAGTCGCTCCCCGGGGAAGGGGACCCAGTACTTC.

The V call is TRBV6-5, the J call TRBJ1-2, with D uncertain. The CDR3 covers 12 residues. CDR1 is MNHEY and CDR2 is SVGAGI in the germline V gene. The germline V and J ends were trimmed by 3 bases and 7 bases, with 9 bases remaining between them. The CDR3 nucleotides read TGTGCCAGCAGTTATTCGCGAGTTGGCTACACCTTC. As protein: CASSYSRVGYTF.

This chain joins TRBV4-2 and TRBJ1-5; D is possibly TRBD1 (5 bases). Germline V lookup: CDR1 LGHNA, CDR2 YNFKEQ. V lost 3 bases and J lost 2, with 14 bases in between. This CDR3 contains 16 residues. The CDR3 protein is CASSHPVGRGNQPQHF. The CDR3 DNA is TGTGCCAGCAGCCATCCTGTGGGGCGAGGCAATCAGCCCCAGCATTTT.

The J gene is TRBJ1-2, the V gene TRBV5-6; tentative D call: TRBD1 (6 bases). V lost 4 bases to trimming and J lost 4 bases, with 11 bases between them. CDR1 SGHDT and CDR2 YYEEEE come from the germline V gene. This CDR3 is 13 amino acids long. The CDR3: CASSPGHLYGYTF. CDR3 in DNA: TGTGCCAGCAGCCCGGGACACCTCTATGGCTACACCTTC.

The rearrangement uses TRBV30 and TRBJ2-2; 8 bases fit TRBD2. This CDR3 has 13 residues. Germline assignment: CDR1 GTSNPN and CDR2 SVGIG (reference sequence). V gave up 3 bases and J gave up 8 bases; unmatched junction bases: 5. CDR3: CAWRGTRNGELFF. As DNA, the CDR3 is TGTGCCTGGAGAGGGACTAGAAATGGGGAGCTGTTTTTT.

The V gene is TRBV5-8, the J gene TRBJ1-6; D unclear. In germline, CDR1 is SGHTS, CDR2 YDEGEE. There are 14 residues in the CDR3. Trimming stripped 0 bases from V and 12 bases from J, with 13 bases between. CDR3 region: CASSLGDRSRPLHF. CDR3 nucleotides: TGTGCCAGCAGCTTGGGAGATAGGAGTCGACCCCTCCACTTT.

The CDR3 sequence: CASSLGQGQETQYF. In DNA, the CDR3 is TGTGCCAGCTCACTCGGACAGGGGCAAGAGACCCAGTACTTC. The chain combines TRBV18 with TRBJ2-5; TRBD1 agrees at 9 bases. V was clipped by 4 bases and J by 2 bases; unmatched bases: 2. The CDR3 runs 14 residues. Germline V gives CDR1 KGHSH, CDR2 LQKENI.

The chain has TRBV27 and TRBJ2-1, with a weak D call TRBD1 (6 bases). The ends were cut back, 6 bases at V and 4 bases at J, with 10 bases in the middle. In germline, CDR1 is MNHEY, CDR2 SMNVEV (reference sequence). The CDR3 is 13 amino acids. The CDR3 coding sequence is TGTGCCAGCAGCTGGGGGCAATACAATGAGCAGTTCTTC. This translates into CASSWGQYNEQFF.

The CDR3 loop reads CASSESRLAGADTQYF. The DNA for the CDR3 is TGCGCCAGCAGTGAGTCGAGGCTAGCTGGGGCAGATACGCAGTATTTT. The chain has TRBV10-2 and TRBJ2-3; D may be TRBD2 (5 bases). The CDR3 is 16 amino acids. The V and J ends lost 0 bases and 4 bases respectively, with 14 bases between them. Germline CDR1 reads WSHSY; CDR2 reads SAAADI.

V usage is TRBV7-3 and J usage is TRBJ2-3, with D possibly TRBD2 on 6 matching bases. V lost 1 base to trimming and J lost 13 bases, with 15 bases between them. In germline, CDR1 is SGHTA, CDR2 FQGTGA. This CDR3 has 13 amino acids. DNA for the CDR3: TGTGCCAGCAGCTTAATGAGACCGGACTATAAGTATTTT. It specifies CASSLMRPDYKYF. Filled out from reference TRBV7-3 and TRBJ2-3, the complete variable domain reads GAGVSQTPSNKVTEKGKYVELRCDPISGHTALYWYRQSLGQGPEFLIYFQGTGAADDSGLPNDRFFAVRPEGSVSTLKIQRTERGDSAVYLCASSLMRPDYKYFGPGTRLTVL.

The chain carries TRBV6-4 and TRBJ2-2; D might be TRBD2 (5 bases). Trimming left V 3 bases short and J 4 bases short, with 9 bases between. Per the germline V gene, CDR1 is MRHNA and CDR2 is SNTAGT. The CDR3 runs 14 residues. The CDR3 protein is CASSESAGTGELFF. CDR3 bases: TGTGCCAGCAGTGAGAGTGCGGGCACCGGGGAGCTGTTTTTT.